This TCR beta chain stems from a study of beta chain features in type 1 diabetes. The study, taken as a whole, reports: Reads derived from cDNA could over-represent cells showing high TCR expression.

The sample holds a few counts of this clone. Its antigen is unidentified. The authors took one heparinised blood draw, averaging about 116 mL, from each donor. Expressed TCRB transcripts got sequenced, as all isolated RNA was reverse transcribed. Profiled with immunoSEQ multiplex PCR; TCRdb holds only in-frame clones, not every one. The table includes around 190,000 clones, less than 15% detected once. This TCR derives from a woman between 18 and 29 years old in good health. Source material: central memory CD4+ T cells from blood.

CDR3 coding DNA: TGCGCCAGCAGCATGGGACAGTCCTCCGTTAACACTGAAGCTTTCTTT. Translated: CASSMGQSSVNTEAFF. V and J are TRBV5-1 and TRBJ1-1; 7 bases are a match to TRBD1. The J segment lost 2 bases and the V segment lost 4 bases, leaving 11 bases of the junction unmatched. There are 16 residues in the CDR3. The V gene's germline CDR1 is SGHRS and CDR2 YFSETQ.